What follows is one TCR beta chain and its context. V dropped 5 bases and J dropped 4; count of bases not matched to a gene: 5. Germline CDR1 reads SGHTA; CDR2 reads FQGTGA. The CDR3 consists of 14 residues. This specimen comes from a study of blood T cell repertoires in COVID-19. In the original analysis: Scientists estimated how many nucleated cells there were by amplifying reference gene primers. The protocol was immunoSEQ multiplex PCR, while the TCRdb copy is restricted to in-frame clones and leaves out a portion. V, J and clone size reflect that table, while D and trimming were determined from the DNA. The sample lists 50,000 or so clones, approximately 80% occurring once.

The rearrangement links TRBV7-3 to TRBJ2-1, with TRBD2 matching 7 bases. The sample taken for sequencing was peripheral blood. This receptor was taken from a human donor with active or convalescent COVID-19. The donor label of this sample is uncertain. The CDR3 spells CASSLEGGYNEQFF. CDR3 sequence (DNA): TGTGCCAGCAGCCTCGAGGGAGGGTACAATGAGCAGTTCTTC.